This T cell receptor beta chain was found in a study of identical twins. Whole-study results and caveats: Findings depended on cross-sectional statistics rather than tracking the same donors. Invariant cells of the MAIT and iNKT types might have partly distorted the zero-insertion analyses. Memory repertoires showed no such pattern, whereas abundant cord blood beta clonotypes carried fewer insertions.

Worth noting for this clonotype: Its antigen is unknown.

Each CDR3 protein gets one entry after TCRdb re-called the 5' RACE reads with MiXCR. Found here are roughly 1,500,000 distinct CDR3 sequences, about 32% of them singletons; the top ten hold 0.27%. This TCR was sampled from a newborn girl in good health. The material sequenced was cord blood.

The CDR3 DNA reads as TGCGCCAGCAGCTTGGCCCCAGACCACCCCTACGAGCAGTACTTC. Translating gives CASSLAPDHPYEQYF. This sequence joins TRBV5-1 and TRBJ2-7; no firm D call. The CDR3 spans 15 residues. V lost 0 bases to trimming and J lost 2 bases, with 12 bases between them. CDR1 is SGHRS and CDR2 is YFSETQ in the germline V gene. Filled out from reference TRBV5-1 and TRBJ2-7, the complete variable domain reads KAGVTQTPRYLIKTRGQQVTLSCSPISGHRSVSWYQQTPGQGLQFLFEYFSETQRNKGNFPGRFSGRQFSNSRSEMNVSTLELGDSALYLCASSLAPDHPYEQYFGPGTRLTVT.